A single T cell receptor (beta chain) is shown here with its context. In the authors' methods: Cell counts per sample came from amplifying reference gene primers. Produced via immunoSEQ multiplex PCR; TCRdb's table is partial and in-frame only. That table is the source of V, J and clone size, and D and trimming were worked out from the DNA. The sample lists some 200,000 clones; more than 75% were seen once. This entry is derived from a study of blood T cell repertoires in COVID-19. The wider study: Samples came from the United States, Italy and Spain, spanning acute and convalescent COVID-19. Sources were T cells, B-cell-depleted T cells, or PBMCs; the material itself was cDNA or gDNA.

Material: peripheral blood. The TCR sequence derives from a man aged 40-50 years with active or convalescent COVID-19.

The CDR3 DNA reads TGCGCCAGCAGCCCCTTCGGAAAGGGAGGGAGCCCAGATACGCAGTATTTT. Translated: CASSPFGKGGSPDTQYF. The J gene is TRBJ2-3, the V gene TRBV4-1; 7 bases match TRBD2. The CDR3 contains 17 residues. Germline V CDR1 and CDR2: MGHRA, YSYEKL. Trimming removed 4 bases from V and 4 bases from J; junction bases left unmatched: 14.